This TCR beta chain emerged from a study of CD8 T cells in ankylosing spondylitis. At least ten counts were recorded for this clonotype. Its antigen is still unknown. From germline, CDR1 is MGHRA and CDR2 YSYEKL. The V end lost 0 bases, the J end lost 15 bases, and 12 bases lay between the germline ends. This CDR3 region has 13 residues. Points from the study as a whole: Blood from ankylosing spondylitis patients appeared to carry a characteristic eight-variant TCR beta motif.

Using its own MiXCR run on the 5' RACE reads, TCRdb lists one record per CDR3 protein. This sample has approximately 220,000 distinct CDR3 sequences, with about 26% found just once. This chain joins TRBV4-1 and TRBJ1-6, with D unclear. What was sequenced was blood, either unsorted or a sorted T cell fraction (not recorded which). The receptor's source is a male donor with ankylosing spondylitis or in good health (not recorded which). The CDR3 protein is CASSQDTGIVLHF. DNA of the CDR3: TGCGCCAGCAGCCAAGATACGGGTATAGTCCTCCACTTT.